The 18 T cell receptor beta chains below were found in one sample sequenced in a study of blood T cell repertoires in COVID-19 (TCRdb year 2020). The library was obtained by the immunoSEQ multiplex PCR assay. TCRdb limited this immuneACCESS table to in-frame rearrangements with V and J called. A share of clones is missing; checked studies link under half to unresolved V genes, and the rest is unexplained. The sample records some 250,000 clones, 81% of which are singletons. Of the sample, 6.5% to 9.5% is held by the ten largest clones. Sequencing was carried out using peripheral blood. All receptors come from a woman at least 80 years old with COVID-19, enrolled during active disease.

Here the CDR3 reads CASRPGLAGGPNNEQFF. The CDR3 DNA reads as TGTGCCAGCCGTCCTGGACTAGCGGGAGGGCCCAACAATGAGCAGTTCTTC. The rearrangement uses TRBV7-9 and TRBJ2-1; 15 bases are shared with TRBD2. CDR1 SEHNR and CDR2 FQNEAQ come from the germline V gene (reference sequence). This CDR3 spans 17 amino acids. V lost 8 bases and J lost 5; bases outside the gene matches: 10.

For this clone: The same CDR3 is also encoded by other DNA sequences in this sample. This CDR3 reads CASSPRGLNTEAFF. The CDR3, as DNA: TGCGCCAGCAGCCCCCGAGGATTGAACACTGAAGCTTTCTTT. The chain is built from TRBV5-1 and TRBJ1-1, with D hard to call. This CDR3 spans 14 amino acids. CDR1 is SGHRS and CDR2 is YFSETQ in the germline V gene. The V and J ends lost 4 bases and 0 bases respectively, with 10 bases between them.

Concerning this clone: Additional DNA sequences in this sample encode the identical CDR3. The chain recombines TRBV9 with TRBJ2-1, with 9 bases that match TRBD2. Germline CDR1 is SGDLS and CDR2 is YYNGEE. V lost 2 bases and J lost 0; bases outside the gene matches: 6. The CDR3 loop spans 17 amino acids. The CDR3 DNA sequence: TGTGCCAGCAGCGTTGGGCTAGCGGGGAGCTCCTACAATGAGCAGTTCTTC. Its translation: CASSVGLAGSSYNEQFF.

In this sample, this clone turned up a few times. The rearrangement uses TRBV7-8 and TRBJ1-6; D call uncertain. CDR3 length: 14 amino acids. Germline CDR1 and CDR2: SGHVS and FQNEAQ. Trimming removed 3 bases at V and 5 bases at J, with 8 bases between. This CDR3 reads CASSFTENNSPLHF. The CDR3 nucleotides read TGTGCCAGCAGCTTCACGGAGAATAATTCACCCCTCCACTTT.

The rearrangement joins TRBV6-2 or TRBV6-3 to TRBJ1-2; 7 positions agree with TRBD1. V shed 2 bases, J shed 8 bases, and the junction held 20 bases outside the gene matches. The CDR3 runs to 18 residues. The germline gives CDR1 MNHEY, CDR2 SVGEGT. The CDR3 nucleotides are TGTGCCAGCAGTTACGATTGGGATGAAACAGGGGATCGTCGAGGCTACACCTTC. Amino acids: CASSYDWDETGDRRGYTF.

J is TRBJ1-1 and V is TRBV28; possible D gene TRBD1, 6 bases. The CDR3 covers 15 residues. V shed 6 bases and J shed 2 bases, with 16 bases lying between them. CDR1 is MDHEN and CDR2 is SYDVKM in the germline V gene. The CDR3 region is CASRRTRQANTEAFF. In nucleotides, the CDR3 is TGTGCCAGCAGGAGGACTAGACAGGCTAACACTGAAGCTTTCTTT.

CDR3 coding DNA: TGTGCCAGCAGTTTATCAGCTAACTATGGCTACACCTTC. As protein: CASSLSANYGYTF. V and J are TRBV28 and TRBJ1-2; D gene unclear. Trimming stripped 1 base from V and 0 bases from J, with 3 bases between. The CDR3 loop spans 13 amino acids. From germline, CDR1 is MDHEN and CDR2 SYDVKM.

The J gene is TRBJ1-1, the V gene TRBV5-1, with unresolved D. V was trimmed by 2 bases and J by 4 bases, leaving 12 bases between them. Germline V gene data show CDR1 as SGHRS and CDR2 as YFSETQ. The CDR3 covers 14 residues. CDR3 loop: CASSFRLTGTEAFF. Written as DNA, the CDR3 is TGCGCCAGCAGCTTCAGACTTACCGGCACTGAAGCTTTCTTT.

A word on this clone: An end of the junction differs from the germline gene, which may be a read error. This chain links TRBV3-1 (or the pseudogene TRBV3-2) with TRBJ1-2; no firm D call. This CDR3 region has 13 residues. Germline V gene sequence: CDR1 LGHDT, CDR2 YNNKEL (reference sequence). The CDR3: CASSQEAWSASSF. The CDR3 bases are TGTGCCAGCAGCCAAGAAGCGTGGAGCGCCTCCTCTTTC.

The chain carries TRBV11-2 and TRBJ2-1, with 7 bases lining up with TRBD1. The CDR3 totals 15 residues. In germline, CDR1 is SGHAT, CDR2 FQNNGV. J was trimmed by 4 bases and V by 1 base; bases with no gene match: 4. This CDR3 reads CASSLVGGQYNEQFF. In DNA, the CDR3 is TGTGCCAGCAGCTTAGTTGGGGGACAGTACAATGAGCAGTTCTTC. Variable domain in full (rest from reference TRBV11-2 and TRBJ2-1): EAGVAQSPRYKIIEKRQSVAFWCNPISGHATLYWYQQILGQGPKLLIQFQNNGVVDDSQLPKDRFSAERLKGVDSTLKIQPAKLEDSAVYLCASSLVGGQYNEQFFGPGTRLTVL.

The V gene is TRBV27, the J gene TRBJ2-3, with 11 bases that match TRBD2. J gave up 8 bases and V 10 bases, and 23 bases lay outside the gene matches. The germline V gene encodes CDR1 MNHEY and CDR2 SMNVEV (reference sequence). The CDR3 totals 18 residues. In DNA, the CDR3 is TGTGCCACCTCACCCTTTTGGACTAGCGGGCCCCGGGGAGGTACGCAGTATTTT. It specifies CATSPFWTSGPRGGTQYF.

The table lists this clone with a count of one. The chain links TRBV5-1 to TRBJ2-1; no reliable D call. Germline V gives CDR1 SGHRS, CDR2 YFSETQ. The CDR3 runs to 15 residues. Trimming shortened V by 0 bases and J by 5 bases, and 12 bases separated the two germline ends. CDR3 bases: TGCGCCAGCAGCTTGGAAGCAGGCCGGAACAATGAGCAGTTCTTC. Its protein is CASSLEAGRNNEQFF.

This rearrangement joins TRBV11-2 to TRBJ1-4, with D possibly matching TRBD1 (5 bases). This CDR3 comprises 14 residues. With 3 bases removed from V and 7 bases from J, the gap between germline ends came to 12 bases. CDR1 is SGHAT and CDR2 is FQNNGV in the germline V gene. CDR3 protein: CASSFRRGGEKLFF. DNA of the CDR3: TGTGCCAGCAGCTTCAGGAGGGGTGGTGAAAAACTGTTTTTT.

The chain links TRBV3-1 (or the pseudogene TRBV3-2) to TRBJ2-7; D is perhaps TRBD2 (7 bases). The V end lost 5 bases, the J end lost 2 bases, and 19 bases lay between the germline ends. Germline CDR1 LGHDT, CDR2 YNNKEL (reference sequence). The CDR3 runs 16 residues. CDR3 loop: CASSSLRGRGTYEQYF. The CDR3 DNA reads TGTGCCAGCAGCTCACTACGAGGGAGGGGGACCTACGAGCAGTACTTC.

V gene TRBV5-1 combines with J gene TRBJ1-1; D may be TRBD1 (6 bases). The CDR3 runs to 16 residues. V was shortened by 4 bases and J by 4 bases, with 20 bases between the two germline ends. CDR1 is SGHRS, CDR2 YFSETQ, per germline. Written as DNA, the CDR3 is TGCGCCAGCAGCGGGCCGGGGGGCGCGGGAGGCACTGAAGCTTTCTTT. This translates into CASSGPGGAGGTEAFF.

V and J are TRBV18 and TRBJ1-5; TRBD1 matches at 7 bases. This CDR3 contains 15 residues. The germline gives CDR1 KGHSH, CDR2 LQKENI. J gave up 3 bases and V 4 bases, and 6 bases lay outside the gene matches. CDR3 sequence reads: CASSQMTGNNQPQHF. CDR3 sequence (DNA): TGTGCCAGCTCACAAATGACAGGGAACAATCAGCCCCAGCATTTT.

This clone was seen just once. CDR3 coding DNA: TGTGCCAGCACCGGGGGGGGAGAGACCCAGTACTTC. This codes for CASTGGGETQYF. This chain connects TRBV2 to TRBJ2-5, with 8 positions matching TRBD2. Germline trimming cut 7 bases from V and 4 bases from J; bases unmatched to any gene: 2. Per germline, CDR1 SNHLY and CDR2 FYNNEI. The CDR3 totals 12 residues.

The rearrangement uses TRBV28 and TRBJ1-6, with a weak D call TRBD1 (6 bases). Germline CDR1 MDHEN, CDR2 SYDVKM. This CDR3 has 14 residues. The V end was cut by 7 bases, the J end by 13 bases, with 20 bases between. This CDR3 reads CASTSGGGRNPLHF. CDR3 coding DNA: TGTGCCAGCACCTCCGGTGGGGGCAGGAACCCCCTCCACTTT.